Below, 11 T cell receptor beta chains from the same sample are listed, as sequenced in a study of spatial heterogeneity in lung cancer. Study-wide findings and caveats: The number of expanded tumor alpha and beta chains correlated with mutation number.

What these receptors recognize is not known. TCRdb independently ran MiXCR on the 5' RACE reads; one entry per CDR3 protein. The top ten hold around 7% of the sample, which has 20,000 to 30,000 distinct CDR3 sequences, 8.8% seen once. The time point: sample taken at primary tumor resection. The input for sequencing was lung tumor tissue, taken at surgery. These receptors were collected from a male donor with early-stage non-small cell lung cancer.

This clonotype was recorded at least ten times. This chain connects TRBV2 to TRBJ2-3; D gene unclear. The CDR3 loop spans 14 amino acids. Trimming stripped 3 bases from V and 0 bases from J, with 7 bases between. Germline CDR1 SNHLY, CDR2 FYNNEI. The CDR3 spells CASSDAVSTDTQYF. The CDR3 DNA reads as TGTGCCAGCAGTGATGCGGTCAGCACAGATACGCAGTATTTT. The whole variable domain, filled in from reference TRBV2 and TRBJ2-3, reads EPEVTQTPSHQVTQMGQEVILRCVPISNHLYFYWYRQILGQKVEFLVSFYNNEISEKSEIFDDQFSVERPDGSNFTLKIRSTKLEDSAMYFCASSDAVSTDTQYFGPGTRLTVL.

This chain joins TRBV20-1 and TRBJ2-1; tentatively, D is TRBD2 (7 bases). Germline V gene lookup returns CDR1 DFQATT and CDR2 SNEGSKA (reference sequence). The CDR3 spans 16 residues. V lost 3 bases, J lost 3 bases, and 18 bases lay in between. For the CDR3, the DNA is TGCAGTGCTAGGGAGCCAGTGCGGGGGCTCTACAATGAGCAGTTCTTC. Its protein is CSAREPVRGLYNEQFF.

V is TRBV7-9 and J is TRBJ1-4, with D possibly matching TRBD1 (5 bases). Trimming pared 6 bases from V and 7 bases from J, leaving 12 bases between. The CDR3 contains 13 residues. Germline CDR1 reads SEHNR; CDR2 reads FQNEAQ (reference sequence). The CDR3 reads CASRLDGTEKLFF. CDR3 bases: TGTGCCAGCAGACTGGACGGGACTGAAAAACTGTTTTTT.

This clonotype was detected ten times or more. The chain links TRBV5-1 to TRBJ2-7, with 7 bases lining up with TRBD1. The length of the CDR3 is 13 residues. The J segment lost 8 bases and the V segment lost 4 bases, leaving 9 bases of the junction unmatched. Germline values: CDR1 SGHRS, CDR2 YFSETQ. Here the CDR3 reads CASSHPQGEKQYF. The CDR3 bases are TGCGCCAGCAGCCACCCGCAGGGGGAGAAGCAGTACTTC. The full variable domain, rest sourced from reference TRBV5-1 and TRBJ2-7, is KAGVTQTPRYLIKTRGQQVTLSCSPISGHRSVSWYQQTPGQGLQFLFEYFSETQRNKGNFPGRFSGRQFSNSRSEMNVSTLELGDSALYLCASSHPQGEKQYFGPGTRLTVT.

This clonotype was observed many times. The DNA for the CDR3 is TGTGCCAGCAGAATTCAGGGGCAACTATATAATTCACCCCTCCACTTT. Translated: CASRIQGQLYNSPLHF. The rearrangement links TRBV28 to TRBJ1-6; D might be TRBD1 (6 bases). Trimming removed 6 bases from V and 4 bases from J, with 16 bases in between. Germline V gives CDR1 MDHEN, CDR2 SYDVKM. The CDR3 totals 16 residues.

The chain links TRBV12-3 or TRBV12-4 to TRBJ2-7; 7 nucleotides align to TRBD1. CDR3 length: 13 residues. With V trimmed by 5 bases and J by 3 bases, 4 bases remained unmatched. CDR3 amino acids: CASSPRTGYEQYF. CDR3 nucleotides: TGTGCCAGCAGTCCCCGGACAGGCTACGAGCAGTACTTC.

The chain employs TRBV27 and TRBJ2-7, with a weak D call TRBD2 (6 bases). The CDR3 totals 16 residues. Trimming took 2 bases from V and 9 from J, leaving 23 bases between them. Germline V gene data show CDR1 as MNHEY and CDR2 as SMNVEV (reference sequence). For the CDR3, the DNA is TGTGCCAGCAGTTTAAACCTTGGAGGGCAGGCCGATGGGCAGTACTTC. This gives the protein CASSLNLGGQADGQYF.

This chain uses TRBV12-3 or TRBV12-4 with TRBJ2-2; D gene ambiguous. CDR3 size: 13 residues. V dropped 8 bases and J dropped 1 base, with 8 bases sitting between them. The CDR3 region is CASYTGNTGELFF. In DNA form, the CDR3 reads TGTGCCAGCTATACGGGGAACACCGGGGAGCTGTTTTTT.

The sample holds many counts of this clonotype. The chain links TRBV5-1 to TRBJ2-3; 14 bases map to TRBD2. Looked up from germline, CDR1 is SGHRS and CDR2 is YFSETQ. CDR3 size: 18 residues. V dropped 4 bases and J dropped 0; count of bases not matched to a gene: 7. The CDR3: CASSLRLAGGQSTDTQYF. The CDR3 nucleotides are TGCGCCAGCAGCCTGAGACTAGCGGGAGGGCAGAGCACAGATACGCAGTATTTT. Together with reference TRBV5-1 and TRBJ2-3, the CDR3 gives the full variable domain: KAGVTQTPRYLIKTRGQQVTLSCSPISGHRSVSWYQQTPGQGLQFLFEYFSETQRNKGNFPGRFSGRQFSNSRSEMNVSTLELGDSALYLCASSLRLAGGQSTDTQYFGPGTRLTVL.

The V and J genes are TRBV19 and TRBJ2-4, with 9 bases matching TRBD1. V shed 5 bases and J 0 bases; nucleotides not matched to a gene: 5. This CDR3 has 16 amino acids. Germline CDR1 is LNHDA and CDR2 is SQIVND (reference sequence). The CDR3 sequence is CASSPGQGRAKNIQYF. The CDR3 DNA reads as TGTGCCAGTAGTCCGGGACAGGGAAGAGCCAAAAACATTCAGTACTTC.

This clonotype was recorded at least ten times. The J gene is TRBJ2-4, the V gene TRBV28; 8 bases line up with TRBD1. V lost 1 base and J lost 0; bases outside the gene matches: 11. This CDR3 has 19 amino acids. CDR1 is MDHEN, CDR2 SYDVKM, per germline. In DNA form, the CDR3 reads TGTGCCAGCAGTTTATCGGATCGAGACAGGGGAATAGCCAAAAACATTCAGTACTTC. Amino acid sequence: CASSLSDRDRGIAKNIQYF.